This T cell receptor beta chain was captured in a study of CD8 T cells in ankylosing spondylitis. In its sample, this clonotype was seen many times. The CDR3 extends over 17 amino acids. Trimming took 5 bases from V and 4 from J, leaving 22 bases between them. Germline CDR1 is SGHTA and CDR2 is FQGNSA. TCRdb re-analysed the 5' RACE reads in MiXCR, keeping a single row per CDR3 protein. The sample has roughly 230,000 distinct CDR3 sequences, about 11% seen once; the top ten hold about 3%. This rearrangement joins TRBV7-2 to TRBJ2-3, with D possibly matching TRBD2 (5 bases). Sequenced sample: blood, either unsorted or a sorted T cell fraction (not recorded which). The source is a male donor with ankylosing spondylitis or in good health (not recorded which). CDR3 bases: TGTGCCAGCAGCCCTAGCATAGCAGGCGGCAGGTCAGATACGCAGTATTTT. It encodes CASSPSIAGGRSDTQYF.